These 6 T cell receptor beta chains share one sample of origin, sequenced in a study of beta chain features in type 1 diabetes. Sequencing targeted expressed TCRB transcripts, as all isolated RNA had been reverse transcribed. Method: immunoSEQ multiplex PCR; TCRdb's copy keeps in-frame clones and lacks some. The sample holds about 250,000 clones, about 14% seen once. Sequencing was performed on naive CD4+ T cells from blood. Source of these receptors: a middle-aged woman in good health.

The J gene is TRBJ2-7, the V gene TRBV5-1; TRBD2 aligns across 10 bases. J lost 0 bases, V lost 4 bases, and 10 bases had no gene match. Germline V gives CDR1 SGHRS, CDR2 YFSETQ. The CDR3 runs to 17 residues. The CDR3 sequence: CASSLAASGGISYEQYF. The DNA of the CDR3 is TGCGCCAGCAGCCTAGCGGCTAGCGGGGGTATCTCCTACGAGCAGTACTTC.

This clone has only a few counts. This chain connects TRBV5-1 to TRBJ2-3; D is ambiguous. V lost 4 bases and J 10 bases, leaving 16 bases between the germline ends. The CDR3 runs to 13 residues. Germline values: CDR1 SGHRS, CDR2 YFSETQ. CDR3 sequence reads: CASSPEFGSPQYF. The CDR3 region has the DNA TGCGCCAGCAGCCCCGAATTCGGGTCGCCGCAGTATTTT.

The chain couples TRBV28 to TRBJ2-7; D is perhaps TRBD1 (6 bases). Trimming took off 8 bases at V and 6 bases at J, with 17 bases between the two ends. There are 13 residues in the CDR3. Germline CDR1 MDHEN, CDR2 SYDVKM. As DNA, the CDR3 is TGTGCCAGCCTGCAAGGGGGATTGGGCGAGCAGTACTTC. Translated: CASLQGGLGEQYF.

The chain recombines TRBV7-9 with TRBJ1-5; D perhaps matches TRBD1 (6 bases). Per the germline V gene, CDR1 is SEHNR and CDR2 is FQNEAQ (reference sequence). The CDR3 contains 14 residues. Trimming took off 1 base at V and 5 bases at J, with 9 bases between the two ends. The CDR3 DNA reads TGTGCCAGCAGCTTAGGAGAGGGGGATCAGCCCCAGCATTTT. Amino acids: CASSLGEGDQPQHF.

This clone showed up just a few times. The genes are TRBV19 and TRBJ1-1, with 8 bases lining up with TRBD1. The CDR3 extends over 14 amino acids. Germline CDR1 LNHDA, CDR2 SQIVND (reference sequence). V was clipped by 4 bases and J by 6 bases; unmatched bases: 7. As DNA, the CDR3 is TGTGCCAGTAGTACAGGGGGCGGCGGCGCTGAAGCTTTCTTT. Protein sequence: CASSTGGGGAEAFF.

The chain recombines TRBV27 with TRBJ2-3, with TRBD2 as a possible D gene (5 bases). This CDR3 has 17 amino acids. Trimming cost V 1 base and J 4 bases, with 18 bases left between them. Germline V lookup: CDR1 MNHEY, CDR2 SMNVEV (reference sequence). This chain's CDR3 is CASSLFSALARADTQYF. The CDR3 nucleotides read TGTGCCAGCAGTTTATTTTCGGCCCTAGCAAGGGCAGATACGCAGTATTTT.